This TCR beta chain was sequenced during a study of cytomegalovirus exposure and HLA in healthy donors (dated by TCRdb to about 2017). In the study overall: An earlier analysis of roughly 610 of the donors reported about 300 Gb of sequence data and 95 million to 140 million unique TCR beta sequences obtained from around 180 million T cells. To predict cytomegalovirus infection status, the study combined high-throughput TCR immunosequencing, statistical association of individual TCRs with disease status, and machine learning. HLA typing included class I and class II loci at four-digit resolution. Across around 400 genotyped donors of the cohort, an average of about 250,000 unique TCR beta nucleotide sequences per donor were sequenced, and about a sixth of those sequences were non-productive. In a later analysis, previously published TCR beta repertoires from 666 donors were re-analyzed and high-resolution HLA genotyping was added so that TCR occurrence patterns could be studied. The number of donors typed differed by locus, with about 629-630 for A, B, C, DRB1 and DQB1, roughly 550 for DQA1, some 570 for DPA1, and approximately 470 for DPB1. Among the roughly 380 genotyped donors, around 81% belonged to the genetic ancestry cluster associated with self-reported Caucasian donors. Besides the first cohort of around 670 subjects, a separate validation cohort made up of over 100 different subjects was used. Rather than drawing on any new phenotypic data, the later analysis identified candidate immune exposures from TCR beta sequences and the way those sequences occurred across donors. The aim of the study was to test whether cataloging public T cell receptors could identify signatures of past pathogen exposure. Donor age, sex, ethnicity and CMV serostatus were compiled together with the repertoire data. The study used immunosequencing to profile the T cell repertoires of approximately 630 subjects and linked those repertoires to cytomegalovirus serostatus. A handful of DR-DQ haplotypes were handled as single units for association and clustering because linkage in the cohort was strong. An earlier analysis of about 620 of the donors applied high-throughput TCR beta sequencing to assess whether each TCR beta V gene segment acted as functional or pseudogenic. Every repertoire in the discovery cohort had been generated on one and the same sequencing platform. An early release that covered about 600 HLA-typed donors contained approximately 320 gigabases of sequencing data and tens of millions of unique TCR sequences. A later genetic analysis took genome-wide SNP genotypes for about 55% of the roughly 700 donors and used that subset as a discovery cohort. Broader findings and caveats from the paper: For the cohort, immune exposure information was limited to CMV serostatus. Roughly 15 rarely observed V segments, including chromosome 9 orphons, were excluded from the earlier analysis of approximately 500 of the donors because counts were too low. The presence/absence analyses assumed that sequencing depth was roughly uniform across donors, and that assumption may not be true. Compared with equally common non-associated chains, HLA-associated TCR beta chains in a later analysis were more clonally expanded and had lower generation probabilities. Linkage disequilibrium might explain the correlated functional status among segregating V segments, but an unknown experimental factor could not be excluded. Because some donors lacked HLA typing at each locus, the association tests relied only on the typed subset. A later analysis found that TCR association rates varied across HLA loci, with DRB1 alleles showing the most associated TCRs and HLA-C alleles the fewest. In a later analysis, several top co-occurrence clusters were reported to appear linked to parvovirus B19, influenza, CMV and Epstein-Barr virus. A later genetic analysis reported fewer N-insertions in productive TCRs among donors in an Asian-associated ancestry cluster than the roughly 700-donor mean. The cohort was sequenced for TCR beta chains only, and without alpha or paired-chain data the features that could be detected were limited. Cytomegalovirus status was reported to be diagnosed by the classifier with high specificity and sensitivity in both the original and validation cohorts. When HLA alleles, especially DR and DQ, strongly co-occurred, TCR associations were difficult to assign to individual alleles. Most CMV-associated TCR beta chains appeared to be HLA-restricted in a later analysis, and the HLA associations seemed to be driven largely by CMV exposure. Because the 87-base-pair reads could not distinguish some IMGT-functional V segments, including TRBV6-2 and TRBV6-3, those segments were excluded. The sequencing pipeline was judged likely to have produced a cluster of highly shared sequence variants as a technical artifact. A further reported finding was that TCR beta sequences accurately predicted the HLA-A and HLA-B alleles for most subjects in the first cohort. An earlier analysis of around 540 of the donors showed that most TCR beta V segments appeared in productive rearrangements either about 87% or about 30% of the time, which broadly matched IMGT annotations. In the study, 150 to 200 TCR beta chains were listed as associated with cytomegalovirus. While some public TCRs were present in many individuals, most TCR sequences turned up only very rarely across donors. An association between a missense DCLRE1C variant and V-gene and J-gene trimming of TCR beta chains was found in a later genetic analysis and replicated in an independent cohort. In a later analysis, about 16,000 TCR beta sequences were associated with specific HLA alleles at a false discovery rate of 0.05. It was suggested by the authors that the approach could potentially be generalized to other disease states and immunological phenotypes. Three of the identified cytomegalovirus-associated TCR beta chains were confirmed in vitro to be specific for cytomegalovirus antigens.

In total, about 650 healthy bone marrow donors made up the cohort. Cohort members were all nominally healthy when sampled, although unrecorded immune exposures were likely present. The donor was CMV seronegative and was included in the group of a few hundred seronegative cohort members. A peripheral blood sample was provided by each donor, and peripheral blood mononuclear cells were used for TCR beta sequencing. The Qiagen DNeasy Blood Extraction Kit was used to extract genomic DNA from the blood cell samples. V lost 3 bases and J lost 0 bases, and the count of bases not matched to a germline gene is 5. The germline V gene (reference sequence) supplies CDR1 SEHNR and CDR2 FQNEAQ. The CDR3 runs 17 residues from the cysteine to the phenylalanine. Of all the DNA, just the CDR3 is kept, 51 bases in frame from base 1. The library came from the immunoSEQ multiplex PCR assay. The multiplex PCR relied on a mix of 60 forward primers for TCR Vbeta segments and 13 reverse primers for TCR Jbeta segments. A multiplex PCR assay on genomic DNA amplified the CDR3 region of rearranged TCR beta genes. The amplified TCR beta libraries were sequenced on the Illumina HiSeq System as 87-base-pair reads. Under the source paper's analysis protocol: A later analysis counted some 74 million unique TCR beta chains across the 650 to 700 repertoires, and roughly 11 million of these chains were shared by at least two donors. A nearest-neighbor algorithm error-corrected the raw reads and collapsed the reads into unique sequences, merging closely related sequences to remove PCR and sequencing errors. V, D and J gene segments were assigned by aligning CDR3 sequences to IMGT reference sequences. For a sequence to be retained, a match of at least six nucleotides to both a V gene segment and a J gene segment was required. A rearrangement counted as productive if the CDR3 had no stop codons and remained in frame with V and J, and every other rearrangement counted as non-productive. Following IMGT convention, CDR3 was defined as the stretch from the second conserved V-encoded cysteine up to the conserved J-encoded phenylalanine. The earlier analysis of 500 to 600 of the donors excluded sequences that lacked an unambiguous match to a single V gene segment. In an earlier analysis of a few hundred of the donors, V segments were called functional above 56.7% productive rearrangements and were called segregating when the between-donor standard deviation exceeded 5%. A statistical classification framework was built to diagnose cytomegalovirus status from the catalog of TCR beta chain sequences. V and J gene assignment, in a later analysis, came from comparing TCR nucleotide sequences with IMGT/GENE-DB human TR gene sequences. The TCRdist pipeline was used in a later analysis to assign CDR3 sequences and most-parsimonious VDJ recombination scenarios. A later analysis defined each TCR beta chain by its CDR3 amino acid sequence plus V-gene family, and excluded reads lacking a unique V-gene family. A later analysis removed several hundred highly shared, low-generation-probability nucleotide sequences to deal with suspected cross-contamination and a sequencing artifact. For each public chain, a later analysis derived a clonal expansion index from normalized ranks of inferred template counts within each repertoire. Generation probabilities in a later analysis came from a VDJ recombination model fitted to out-of-frame rearrangements, and those results were checked against IGoR. A later analysis scored TCR-TCR, TCR-HLA and TCR-CMV co-occurrence with hypergeometric tests, applying a repertoire-size bias correction to TCR pairs. In a later analysis, false discovery rates were estimated by permuting HLA or CMV assignments 20 times. In a later analysis, co-occurring TCRs were grouped using DBSCAN, and TCRdist sequence similarity was added for clustering within HLA-allele-positive subsets. Repertoires with fewer than 30,000 or more than 120,000 public chains were left out of co-occurrence clustering, as were a handful of repertoires with anomalous nucleotide sharing. Not all clones reach the TCRdb copy of this immuneACCESS table, which keeps in-frame sequences only. Checked studies attribute under half of the gap to unresolved V genes and leave the rest unexplained. Clone size and V and J calls were adopted from that table, with D and trimming inferred from the DNA. The sample table lists 80,000 to 100,000 clones, approximately 73% of them with a count of one. Less than 4% of the sample is taken by the ten largest.

Comments on this clone: The specificity of this receptor is unknown. No per-base quality is available; no much larger clone lies one base away.

The chain links TRBV7-9 with TRBJ2-7; 13 junctional bases match TRBD2. The clonotype originates from a man aged 35-49 years in good health and CMV-seronegative. Source material: PBMCs. The CDR3 protein: CASSLTSGGPSSYEQYF. The nucleotide sequence is given as TGTGCCAGCAGCTTGACTAGCGGGGGGCCTAGCTCCTACGAGCAGTACTTC.